These T cell receptor beta chains were read from a single sample in a study of cytomegalovirus exposure and HLA in healthy donors. TCRdb's copy holds only in-frame clones and misses some; the assay was immunoSEQ multiplex PCR. The repertoire includes under 200,000 clones, approximately 75% of them detected once, and 2% to 2.5% sits in the top ten. Sequenced material: PBMCs. These receptors originate from a man aged 45-60 years in good health and CMV-seropositive. Both conserved end residues are part of each CDR3. D genes are given only for firm matches. Clone size is stated in some rows and not others, as once, few, many or a class when expanded.

abundance	v_gene	d_gene	j_gene	CDR3nt	CDR3aa
NA	TRBV5-1	NA	TRBJ1-6	TGCGCCAGCAGCCAGGACAGCCCCTCGAGCTCCTATAATTCACCCCTCCACTTT	CASSQDSPSSSYNSPLHF
once	TRBV28	TRBD1	TRBJ2-3	TGTGCCAGCAGTTATACAGGGGTTGGGGGAGATACGCAGTATTTT	CASSYTGVGGDTQYF
NA	TRBV18	NA	TRBJ2-7	TGTGCCAGCTCACCAACAGACTACGAGCAGTACTTC	CASSPTDYEQYF
NA	TRBV28	TRBD1	TRBJ1-5	TGTGCCAGCCCCAAGGACAGGGGTCTCAATCAGCCCCAGCATTTT	CASPKDRGLNQPQHF
NA	TRBV7-7	TRBD1	TRBJ2-1	TGTGCCAGCAGCTTAGGAGGGGGCCACGGCGATGAGCAGTTCTTC	CASSLGGGHGDEQFF
NA	TRBV7-2	NA	TRBJ2-5	TGTGCCAGCAGGCTATCCCGTGATCAAGAGACCCAGTACTTC	CASRLSRDQETQYF
few	TRBV11-2	TRBD1	TRBJ1-1	TGTGCCAGCAGCTTATCCCCAGGGGGGACTGAAGCTTTCTTT	CASSLSPGGTEAFF
NA	TRBV6-1	NA	TRBJ2-7	TGTGCCAGCAGTGATCTACTCGAGCAGTACTTC	CASSDLLEQYF
few	TRBV19	NA	TRBJ2-3	TGTGCCAGTAGCCTGAAGGGACTGCCCTCGAGCACAGATACGCAGTATTTT	CASSLKGLPSSTDTQYF
NA	TRBV29-1	TRBD1	TRBJ1-6	TGCAGCGTGAGGGACAGCTCCTATAATTCACCCCTCCACTTT	CSVRDSSYNSPLHF
NA	TRBV18	TRBD1	TRBJ2-7	TGTGCCAGCTCACCGAAGACAGGGGCGTCCTACGAGCAGTACTTC	CASSPKTGASYEQYF
NA	TRBV6-6	NA	TRBJ2-5	TGTGCCAGCAGTCCCATAGTCCCAGAGACCCAGTACTTC	CASSPIVPETQYF
few	TRBV4-3	TRBD1	TRBJ1-1	TGCGCCAGCAAGGGGGCTTACACTGAAGCTTTCTTT	CASKGAYTEAFF